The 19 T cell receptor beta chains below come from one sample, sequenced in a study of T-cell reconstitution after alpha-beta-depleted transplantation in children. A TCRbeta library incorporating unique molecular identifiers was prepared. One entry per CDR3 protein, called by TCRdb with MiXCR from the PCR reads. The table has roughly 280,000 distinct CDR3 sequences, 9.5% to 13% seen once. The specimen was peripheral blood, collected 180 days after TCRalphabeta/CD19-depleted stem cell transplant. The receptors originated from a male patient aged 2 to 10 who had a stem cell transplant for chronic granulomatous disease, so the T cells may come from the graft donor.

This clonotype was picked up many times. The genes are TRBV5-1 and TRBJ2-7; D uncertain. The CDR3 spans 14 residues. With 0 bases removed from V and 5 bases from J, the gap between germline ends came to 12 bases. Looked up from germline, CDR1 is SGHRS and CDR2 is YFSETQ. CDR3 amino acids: CASSLVGGDHEQYF. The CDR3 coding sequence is TGCGCCAGCAGCTTGGTAGGTGGCGACCACGAGCAGTACTTC.

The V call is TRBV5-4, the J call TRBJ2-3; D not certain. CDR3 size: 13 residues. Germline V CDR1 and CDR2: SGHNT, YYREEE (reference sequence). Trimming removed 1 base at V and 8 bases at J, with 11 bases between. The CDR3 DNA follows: TGTGCCAGCAGCTTGCAAGGACCTGGTACGCAGTATTTT. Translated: CASSLQGPGTQYF.

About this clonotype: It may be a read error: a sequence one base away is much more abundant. Here the CDR3 reads CASSQDLVPGGGELYF. In nucleotides, the CDR3 is TGCGCCAGCAGCCAAGATCTGGTACCCGGAGGCGGGGAGCTGTATTTT. The V call is TRBV4-3, the J call TRBJ2-2; weak D call: TRBD2 (6 bases). The CDR3 runs to 16 residues. Germline V CDR1 and CDR2: LGHNA, YSLEER.

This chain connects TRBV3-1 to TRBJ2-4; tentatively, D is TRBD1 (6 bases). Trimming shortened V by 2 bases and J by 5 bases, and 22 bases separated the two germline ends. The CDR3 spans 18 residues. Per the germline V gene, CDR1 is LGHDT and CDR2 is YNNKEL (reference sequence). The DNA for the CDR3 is TGTGCCAGCAGCCAATCAAGCCGAGGGGGTTTCTACCAAAACATTCAGTACTTC. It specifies CASSQSSRGGFYQNIQYF.

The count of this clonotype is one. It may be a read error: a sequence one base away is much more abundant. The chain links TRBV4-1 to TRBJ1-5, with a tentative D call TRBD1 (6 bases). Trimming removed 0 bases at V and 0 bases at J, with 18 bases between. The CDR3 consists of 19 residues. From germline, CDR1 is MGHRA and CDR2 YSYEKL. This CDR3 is CASSQDSWTADFSNQPQHF. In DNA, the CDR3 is TGCGCCAGCAGCCAAGATTCTTGGACAGCGGATTTTAGCAATCAGCCCCAGCATTTT.

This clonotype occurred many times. Written as DNA, the CDR3 is TGCGCCAGCAGCCAGACCGGGACAGGGGTATCAGATACGCAGTATTTT. It encodes CASSQTGTGVSDTQYF. The V gene is TRBV5-1, the J gene TRBJ2-3, with 10 bases aligning to TRBD1. Germline assignment: CDR1 SGHRS and CDR2 YFSETQ. CDR3 length equals 16 residues. Losses at the gene ends were 4 bases for V and 4 bases for J; bases not matched to a gene: 9.

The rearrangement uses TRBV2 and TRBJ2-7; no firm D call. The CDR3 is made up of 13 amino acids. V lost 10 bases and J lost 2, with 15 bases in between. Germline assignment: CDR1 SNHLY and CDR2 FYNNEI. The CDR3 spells CATPALEPYEQYF. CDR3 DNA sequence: TGTGCCACCCCAGCGCTAGAACCCTACGAGCAGTACTTC.

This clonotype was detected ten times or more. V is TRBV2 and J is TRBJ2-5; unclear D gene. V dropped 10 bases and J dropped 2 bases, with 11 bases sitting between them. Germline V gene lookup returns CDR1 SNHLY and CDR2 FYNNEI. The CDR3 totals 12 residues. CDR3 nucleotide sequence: TGTGCCACACGACCTTCGCAAGAGACCCAGTACTTC. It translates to CATRPSQETQYF.

CDR3 protein: CASRTGYTGELFF. Written as DNA, the CDR3 is TGTGCCAGCAGAACAGGTTACACCGGGGAGCTGTTTTTT. The V call is TRBV28, the J call TRBJ2-2; possible D gene TRBD1, 5 bases. The germline CDR1 and CDR2 sequences are MDHEN and SYDVKM. V was cut by 6 bases and J by 3 bases, with 8 bases left in between. This CDR3 has 13 amino acids.

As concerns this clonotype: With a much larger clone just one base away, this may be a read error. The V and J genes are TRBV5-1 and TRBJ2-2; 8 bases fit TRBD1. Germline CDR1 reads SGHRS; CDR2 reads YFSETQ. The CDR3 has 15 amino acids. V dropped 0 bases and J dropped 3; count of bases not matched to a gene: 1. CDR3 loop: CASSLAGGDTGELFF. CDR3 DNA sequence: TGCGCCAGCAGCTTGGCAGGGGGCGACACCGGGGAGCTGTTTTTT. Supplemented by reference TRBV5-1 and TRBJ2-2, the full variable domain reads KAGVTQTPRYLIKTRGQQVTLSCSPISGHRSVSWYQQTPGQGLQFLFEYFSETQRNKGNFPGRFSGRQFSNSRSEMNVSTLELGDSALYLCASSLAGGDTGELFFGEGSRLTVL.

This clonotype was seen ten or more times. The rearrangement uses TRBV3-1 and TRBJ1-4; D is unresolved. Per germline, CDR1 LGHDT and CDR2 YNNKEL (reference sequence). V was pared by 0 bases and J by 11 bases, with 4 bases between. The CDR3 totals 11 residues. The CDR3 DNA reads TGTGCCAGCAGCCAAGAATTTAAACTGTTTTTT. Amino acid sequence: CASSQEFKLFF.

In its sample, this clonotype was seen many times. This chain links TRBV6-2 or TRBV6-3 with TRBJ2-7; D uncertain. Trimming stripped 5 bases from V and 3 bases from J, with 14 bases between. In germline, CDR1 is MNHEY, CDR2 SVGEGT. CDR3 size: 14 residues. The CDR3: CASSTLTTYYEQYF. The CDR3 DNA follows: TGTGCCAGCAGTACCCTCACTACTTACTACGAGCAGTACTTC.

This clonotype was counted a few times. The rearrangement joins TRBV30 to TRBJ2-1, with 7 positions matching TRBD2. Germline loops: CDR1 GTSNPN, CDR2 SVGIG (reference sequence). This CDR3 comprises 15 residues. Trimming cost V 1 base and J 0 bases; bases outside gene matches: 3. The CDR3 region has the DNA TGTGCCTGGAGTGGGGGACTATCCTCCTACAATGAGCAGTTCTTC. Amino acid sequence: CAWSGGLSSYNEQFF.

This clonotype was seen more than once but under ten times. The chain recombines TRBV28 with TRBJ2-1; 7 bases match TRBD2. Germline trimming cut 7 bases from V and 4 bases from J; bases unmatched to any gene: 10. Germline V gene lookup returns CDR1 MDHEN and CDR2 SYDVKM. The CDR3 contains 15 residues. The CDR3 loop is CASTTSSGVYNEQFF. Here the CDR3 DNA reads TGTGCCAGCACCACCTCTAGCGGAGTTTACAATGAGCAGTTCTTC. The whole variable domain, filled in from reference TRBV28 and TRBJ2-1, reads DVKVTQSSRYLVKRTGEKVFLECVQDMDHENMFWYRQDPGLGLRLIYFSYDVKMKEKGDIPEGYSVSREKKERFSLILESASTNQTSMYLCASTTSSGVYNEQFFGPGTRLTVL.

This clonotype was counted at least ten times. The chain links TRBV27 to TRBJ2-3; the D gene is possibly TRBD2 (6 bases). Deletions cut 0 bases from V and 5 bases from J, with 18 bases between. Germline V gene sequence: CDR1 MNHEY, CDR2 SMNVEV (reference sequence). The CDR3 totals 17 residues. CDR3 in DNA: TGTGCCAGCAGTTTATCTCAGGTGGTTCGGGAGAGAGATACGCAGTATTTT. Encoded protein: CASSLSQVVRERDTQYF.

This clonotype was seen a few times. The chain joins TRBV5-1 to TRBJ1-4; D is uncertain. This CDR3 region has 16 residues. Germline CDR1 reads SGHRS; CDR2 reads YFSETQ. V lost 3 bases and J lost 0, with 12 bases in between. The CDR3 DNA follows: TGCGCCAGCAGCTCCGGACTTAGTGCAACTAATGAAAAACTGTTTTTT. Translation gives CASSSGLSATNEKLFF.

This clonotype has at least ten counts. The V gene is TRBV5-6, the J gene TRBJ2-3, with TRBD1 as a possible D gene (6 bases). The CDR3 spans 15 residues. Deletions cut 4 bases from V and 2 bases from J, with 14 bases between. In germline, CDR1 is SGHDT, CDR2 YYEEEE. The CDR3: CASSPVTGNTDTQYF. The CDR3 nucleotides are TGTGCCAGCAGCCCCGTGACAGGAAACACAGATACGCAGTATTTT.

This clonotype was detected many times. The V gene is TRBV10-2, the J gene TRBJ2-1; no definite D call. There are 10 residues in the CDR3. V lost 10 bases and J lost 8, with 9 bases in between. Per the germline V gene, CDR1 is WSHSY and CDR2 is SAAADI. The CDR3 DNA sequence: TGCGCCACCAGGAAACATGAGCAGTTCTTC. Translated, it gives CATRKHEQFF.

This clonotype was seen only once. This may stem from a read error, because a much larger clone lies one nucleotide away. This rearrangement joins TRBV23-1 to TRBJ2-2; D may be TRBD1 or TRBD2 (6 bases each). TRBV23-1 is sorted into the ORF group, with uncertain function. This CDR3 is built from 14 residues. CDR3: CDSPPGGPTGELFF. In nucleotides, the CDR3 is TGCGACAGCCCTCCCGGGGGCCCCACCGGGGAGCTGTTTTTT.